A single TCR beta chain is shown here with its context. No antigen is known for it. No much larger clone is present one base from it, and per-base qualities are unavailable. The library was produced with 5' RACE. Sequencing instrument: Illumina HiSeq 2500. A second PCR of roughly 6 to 12 cycles was performed with a sample-barcoded 5' primer and a J-beta primer mix. A template-switch 5' adaptor carrying 12 random nucleotides introduced a unique molecular identifier onto each TCR beta cDNA molecule. At least 3 million CDR3-containing paired-end reads were obtained from each sample. First-strand cDNA synthesis was performed from all RNA using the Mint cDNA synthesis kit, with priming by a TRBC-specific oligonucleotide. After uracil-DNA glycosylase treatment, a first 18-cycle PCR used universal primers M1SS and BC2_uni_R on all cDNA. As for how the authors treated the data: Each sample was normalized by randomly selecting 1 million high-quality reads, each carrying a distinct molecular identifier. Reads with shared molecular identifiers were discarded instead of being binned into consensus sequences. CDR3 identification, clonotype clustering and error correction used MiTCR with a Q25 quality threshold and the strictest error-elimination algorithm. A nonparametric unseen species model with Euler transformation was used to estimate a lower bound on total TCR beta diversity. TCRdb trimmed public reads at Q25 via fastp, called clones via MiXCR and kept in-frame beta chains. CDR3 protein sequences are deduplicated, and each keeps its most common genes and DNA. These V and J calls derive from TCRdb rather than the authors' analysis. Here the sample has more than 650,000 distinct CDR3 sequences; roughly 20% occur a single time. The ten largest clones add up to about 22% of the sample.

The roughly 39 donors, aged about 6 to 90 years, were systemically healthy Caucasian individuals from Russia. Approximately 10 milliliters of peripheral blood were collected from each donor into EDTA-treated Vacutainer tubes. Ficoll-Paque density-gradient centrifugation was used to isolate PBMCs, with at least 6.5 million per sample. Total RNA, at least 6 micrograms per sample, was extracted from PBMCs with Trizol reagent. The percentages of naive CD45RAhigh/CD27high T cells were determined by flow cytometry on a PBMC aliquot from every donor. The sample comes from a study of blood T cells in healthy people across ages (dated by TCRdb to between 2015 and 2016). Regarding the complete study: In model experiments, template switching captured about one uniquely barcoded TCR beta cDNA molecule for every two T cells. The study measured age-related changes in TCR beta repertoire diversity using deep sequencing normalized with unique cDNA molecular identifiers. The donors were split into four age groups: young (average 16 years), middle-aged (39), aged (approximately 60) and long-lived (about 74). To avoid experimental bias, donors of different ages were randomly spread across the sequencing lanes. Two additional independent replicas of 1 million unique cDNA reads from the same blood draw were analyzed for two donors (one aged 18 to 30 and one aged 80 or older).

General findings and caveats noted by the study authors: The percentage of naive T cells measured by flow cytometry correlated strongly with observed TCR beta diversity. Because profiling used bulk unsorted PBMCs, naive and antigen-experienced compartments could not be compared conclusively. Compared with the aged group, the long-lived group had more naive CD4+ T cells, fewer expanded clones and increased TCR diversity, a pattern suggesting age selection. Observed TCR beta diversity per million T cells fell roughly linearly with age, and a significant reduction was already apparent by age around 36. Because the CMV infection status of the donors was unknown, age-related changes in expanded clonotypes may potentially have been confounded. Estimates of total diversity based on one million sequenced T cells were considered lower bounds and underestimates.

Material: blood. This receptor was identified in a man aged 70-80 years in good health.

The DNA sequence is given as TGTGCCAGCTCGGCGAGACAGGGAATGTTGGATGGCTACACCTTC. Its amino acids are CASSARQGMLDGYTF. The rearrangement joined TRBV18 to TRBJ1-2, and 7 bases in between align with TRBD1. Unmatched junction bases come to 13, with V trimmed by 6 bases and J by 6 bases. Measured from the cysteine to the phenylalanine, the CDR3 is 15 residues long. Here the CDR3 DNA is all that survives: 45 bases in frame from base 1. The germline V gene yields KGHSH for CDR1 and LQKENI for CDR2. With all but the CDR3 taken from the reference TRBV18 and TRBJ1-2 genes, the full variable domain is: NAGVMQNPRHLVRRRGQEARLRCSPMKGHSHVYWYRQLPEEGLKFMVYLQKENIIDESGMPKERFSAEFPKEGPSILRIQQVVRGDSAAYFCASSARQGMLDGYTFGSGTRLTVV.